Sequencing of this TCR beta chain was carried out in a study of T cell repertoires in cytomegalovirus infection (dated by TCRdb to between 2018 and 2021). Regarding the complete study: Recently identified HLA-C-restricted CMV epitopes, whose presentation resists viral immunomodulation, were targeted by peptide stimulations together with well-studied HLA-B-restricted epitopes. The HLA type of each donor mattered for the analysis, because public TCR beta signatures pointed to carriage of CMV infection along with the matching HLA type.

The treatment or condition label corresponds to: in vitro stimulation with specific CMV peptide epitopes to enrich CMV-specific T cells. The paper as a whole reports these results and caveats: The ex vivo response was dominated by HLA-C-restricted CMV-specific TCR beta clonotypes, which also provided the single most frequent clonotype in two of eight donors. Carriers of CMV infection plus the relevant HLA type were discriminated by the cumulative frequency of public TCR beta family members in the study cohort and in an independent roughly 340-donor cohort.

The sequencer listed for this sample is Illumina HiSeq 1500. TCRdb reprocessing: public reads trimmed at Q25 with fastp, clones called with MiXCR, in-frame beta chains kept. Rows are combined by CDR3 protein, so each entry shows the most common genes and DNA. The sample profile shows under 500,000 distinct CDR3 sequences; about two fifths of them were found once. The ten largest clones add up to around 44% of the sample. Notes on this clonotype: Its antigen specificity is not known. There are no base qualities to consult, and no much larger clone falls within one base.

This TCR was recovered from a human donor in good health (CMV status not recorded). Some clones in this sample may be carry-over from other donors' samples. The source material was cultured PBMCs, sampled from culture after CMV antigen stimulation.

The CDR3 reads as follows: CASRNRASVANEQFF. The nucleotides read TGTGCCAGCAGAAACAGGGCTTCGGTGGCAAATGAGCAGTTCTTC. Here the chain combines TRBV6-6 and TRBJ2-1; TRBD1 is perhaps the D gene, given 6 matching bases. V was cut back by 6 bases and J by 7 bases, leaving a gap of 19 bases between them. Taken from cysteine to phenylalanine, the CDR3 has 15 residues. Only the CDR3 region is kept as DNA, spanning 45 bases read in frame from base 1. CDR1 and CDR2, per the germline V gene (reference sequence), are MNHNY and SVGAGI.